The subject of this entry is one T cell receptor (beta chain). Its cognate antigen is unknown. The CDR3 end lies 3 residues beyond the end of the read and is filled in from the germline J gene. The entry originates in a study of Tregs in tolerant kidney transplant recipients. The study's findings and limits: Some patients' samples used different primers over time, so nucleotide sequences weren't comparable.

Profiling relied on immunoSEQ multiplex PCR, and the TCRdb table lists in-frame clones only, not all of them. The repertoire shows about 14,000 clones; the top ten hold 27%. The nonmyeloablative bone marrow transplants came from related graft donors, with transient mixed chimerism. Unstimulated Tregs (CD4+CD25+CD127-) and CD4+CD25- non-Tregs were sorted from PBMCs. CDR1 is LNHDA and CDR2 is SQIVND in the germline V gene (reference sequence). This CDR3 has 13 amino acids. Trimming stripped 3 bases from V and 4 bases from J, with 10 bases between. The genes are TRBV19 and TRBJ2-7; a possible D gene is TRBD1 (6 bases). Sequenced here: CD8+ T cells from blood (PBMCs), sampled 6 months after the transplant. The sequence came from a human patient who received a combined kidney and bone marrow transplant. Certain T cells may be donor cells from the graft. The sequenced part of the CDR3 DNA is TGTGCCAGTAGTATCAGGCAGGGGTACGAG. It yields the protein CASSIRQGYE. The CDR3 reads in full as CASSIRQGYEQYF.